This T cell receptor beta chain emerged from a study of identical twins. Study outcomes and limitations: Insertions were fewer in abundant cord blood beta clonotypes, whereas memory repertoires showed none of this pattern. Invariant MAIT and iNKT cells may have partly biased zero-insertion analyses. Alpha sequences out of frame and shared by twins had excess low generation probability.

The CDR3 has 12 amino acids. The V end was cut by 7 bases, the J end by 3 bases, with 13 bases between. CDR1 and CDR2 from the germline V gene are DFQATT and SNEGSKA (reference sequence). Worth noting for this clonotype: Its cognate antigen is unknown.

Carrying unique molecular identifiers, the cDNA also gained a universal primer site through template switching. Via MiXCR, TCRdb re-called the 5' RACE reads, giving one row per CDR3 protein. The sample has hundreds of thousands of distinct CDR3 sequences; over 8.5% are singletons. These same data were also listed under a study on yellow fever vaccine responses in identical twins.

The chain employs TRBV20-1 and TRBJ2-7; D is possibly TRBD2 (6 bases). Material for sequencing was PBMCs. The clonotype originates from a young woman in good health. CDR3 nucleotides: TGCAGTGGCGGGGACCGAGACTACGAGCAGTACTTC. Its translation is CSGGDRDYEQYF.